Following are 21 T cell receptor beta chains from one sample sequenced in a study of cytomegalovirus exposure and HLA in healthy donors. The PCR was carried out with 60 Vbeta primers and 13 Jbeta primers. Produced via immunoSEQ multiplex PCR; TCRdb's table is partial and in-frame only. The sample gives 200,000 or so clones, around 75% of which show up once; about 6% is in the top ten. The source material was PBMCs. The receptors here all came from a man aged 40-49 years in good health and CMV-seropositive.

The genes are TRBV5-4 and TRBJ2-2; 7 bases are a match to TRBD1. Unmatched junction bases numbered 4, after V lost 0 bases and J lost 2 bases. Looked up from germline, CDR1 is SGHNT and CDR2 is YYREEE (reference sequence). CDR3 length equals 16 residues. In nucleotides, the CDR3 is TGTGCCAGCAGCTTGGGGGGACAGCTAAACACCGGGGAGCTGTTTTTT. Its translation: CASSLGGQLNTGELFF.

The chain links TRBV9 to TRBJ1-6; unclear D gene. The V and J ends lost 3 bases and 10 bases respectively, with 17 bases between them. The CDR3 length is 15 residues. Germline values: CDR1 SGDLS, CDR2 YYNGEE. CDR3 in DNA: TGTGCCAGCAGCGCCGAAGGACTCTCTGGATCACCCCTCCACTTT. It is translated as CASSAEGLSGSPLHF.

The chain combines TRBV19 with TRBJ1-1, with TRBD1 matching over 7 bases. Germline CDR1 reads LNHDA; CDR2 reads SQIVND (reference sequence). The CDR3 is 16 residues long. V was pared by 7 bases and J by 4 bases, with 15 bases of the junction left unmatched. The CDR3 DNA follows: TGTGCCAGTACCGACAGGGCGGGGATTTGGAGCACTGAAGCTTTCTTT. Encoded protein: CASTDRAGIWSTEAFF.

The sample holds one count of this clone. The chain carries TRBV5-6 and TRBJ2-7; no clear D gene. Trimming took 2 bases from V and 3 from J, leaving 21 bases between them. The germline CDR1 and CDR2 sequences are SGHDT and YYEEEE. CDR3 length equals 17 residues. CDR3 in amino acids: CASSFGSWSSHFYEQYF. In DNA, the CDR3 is TGTGCCAGCAGCTTCGGGTCTTGGTCCTCCCACTTCTACGAGCAGTACTTC.

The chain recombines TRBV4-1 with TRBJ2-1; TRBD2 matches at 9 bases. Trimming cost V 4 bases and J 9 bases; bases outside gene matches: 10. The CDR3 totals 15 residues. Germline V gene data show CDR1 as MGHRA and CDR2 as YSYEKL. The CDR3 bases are TGCGCCAGCAGCCTCGAAGATAGCGGGGGTAGTGAGCAGTTCTTC. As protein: CASSLEDSGGSEQFF.

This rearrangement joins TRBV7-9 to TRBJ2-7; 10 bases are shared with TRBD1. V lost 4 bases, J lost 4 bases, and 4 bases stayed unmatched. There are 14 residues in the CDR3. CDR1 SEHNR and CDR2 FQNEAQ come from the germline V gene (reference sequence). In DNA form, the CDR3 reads TGTGCCAGCAGCTACGGGACAGGGGCGTACGAGCAGTACTTC. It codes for CASSYGTGAYEQYF.

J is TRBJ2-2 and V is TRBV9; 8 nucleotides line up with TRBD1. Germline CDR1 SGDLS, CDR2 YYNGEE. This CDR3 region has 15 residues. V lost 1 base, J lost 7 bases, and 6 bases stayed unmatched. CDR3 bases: TGTGCCAGCAGCGTACAGACAGGGGCAGGCGGGGAGCTGTTTTTT. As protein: CASSVQTGAGGELFF.

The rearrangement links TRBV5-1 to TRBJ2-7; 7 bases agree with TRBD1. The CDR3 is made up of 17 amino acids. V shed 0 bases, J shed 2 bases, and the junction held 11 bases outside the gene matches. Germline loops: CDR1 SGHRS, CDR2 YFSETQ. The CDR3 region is CASSLVLNRQGPYEQYF. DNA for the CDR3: TGCGCCAGCAGCTTGGTCCTCAATCGACAGGGCCCCTACGAGCAGTACTTC.

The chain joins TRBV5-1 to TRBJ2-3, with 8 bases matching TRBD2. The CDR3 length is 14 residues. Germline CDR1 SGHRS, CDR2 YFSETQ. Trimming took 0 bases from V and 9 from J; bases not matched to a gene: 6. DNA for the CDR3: TGCGCCAGCAGCTTGGGACAGCGGGAGTTCACGCAGTATTTT. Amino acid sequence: CASSLGQREFTQYF.

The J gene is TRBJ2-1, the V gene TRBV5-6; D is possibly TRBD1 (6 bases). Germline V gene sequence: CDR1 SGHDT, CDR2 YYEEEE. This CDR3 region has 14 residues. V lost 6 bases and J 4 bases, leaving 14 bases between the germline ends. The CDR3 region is CASTSWGTYNEQFF. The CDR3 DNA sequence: TGTGCCAGCACCTCGTGGGGGACATACAATGAGCAGTTCTTC.

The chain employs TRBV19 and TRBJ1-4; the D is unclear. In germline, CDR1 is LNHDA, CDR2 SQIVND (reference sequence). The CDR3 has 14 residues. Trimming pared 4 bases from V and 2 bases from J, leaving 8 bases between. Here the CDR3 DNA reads TGTGCCAGTAGTAACGGAGGCACTAATGAAAAACTGTTTTTT. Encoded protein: CASSNGGTNEKLFF.

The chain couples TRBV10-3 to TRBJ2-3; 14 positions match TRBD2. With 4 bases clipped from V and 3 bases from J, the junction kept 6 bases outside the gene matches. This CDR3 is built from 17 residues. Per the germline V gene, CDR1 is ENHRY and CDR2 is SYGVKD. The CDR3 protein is CAISAAGLAGVTDTQYF. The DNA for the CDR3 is TGTGCCATCAGTGCCGCGGGACTAGCGGGGGTTACAGATACGCAGTATTTT.

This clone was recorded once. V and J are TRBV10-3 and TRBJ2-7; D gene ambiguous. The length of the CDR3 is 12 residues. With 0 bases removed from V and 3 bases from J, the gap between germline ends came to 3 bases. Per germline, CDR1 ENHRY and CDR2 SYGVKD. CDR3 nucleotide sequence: TGTGCCATCAGTGAGTCCCGCTACGAGCAGTACTTC. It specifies CAISESRYEQYF.

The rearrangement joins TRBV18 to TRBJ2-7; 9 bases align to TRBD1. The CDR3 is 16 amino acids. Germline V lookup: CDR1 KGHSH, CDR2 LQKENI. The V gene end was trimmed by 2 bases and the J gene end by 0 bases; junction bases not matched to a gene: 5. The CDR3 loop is CASSPGTGKASYEQYF. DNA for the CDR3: TGTGCCAGCTCACCAGGGACAGGGAAGGCCTCCTACGAGCAGTACTTC.

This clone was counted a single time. In DNA form, the CDR3 reads TGTGCCAGCAGTGAAGCGCGTAGGGGCGAGCAGTACTTC. Translating it yields CASSEARRGEQYF. The V gene is TRBV2, the J gene TRBJ2-7, with D perhaps matching TRBD1 (5 bases). V was pared by 0 bases and J by 6 bases, with 9 bases between. The germline V gene encodes CDR1 SNHLY and CDR2 FYNNEI. The length of the CDR3 is 13 residues.

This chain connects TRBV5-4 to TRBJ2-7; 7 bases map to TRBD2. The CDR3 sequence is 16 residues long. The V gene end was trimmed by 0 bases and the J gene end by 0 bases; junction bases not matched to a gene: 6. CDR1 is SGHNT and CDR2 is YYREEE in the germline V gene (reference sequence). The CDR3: CASSLGAGRSSYEQYF. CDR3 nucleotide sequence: TGTGCCAGCAGCTTGGGAGCGGGGAGGAGCTCCTACGAGCAGTACTTC.

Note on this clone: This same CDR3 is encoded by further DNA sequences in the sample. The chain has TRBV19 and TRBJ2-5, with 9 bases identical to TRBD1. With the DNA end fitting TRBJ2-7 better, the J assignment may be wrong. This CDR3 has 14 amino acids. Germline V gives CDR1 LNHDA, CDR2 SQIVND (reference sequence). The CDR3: CASSIGQGSYEQYF. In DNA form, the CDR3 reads TGTGCCAGTAGTATTGGACAGGGGAGTTACGAGCAGTACTTC.

The CDR3: CASRPSEGPYNEQFF. The CDR3 nucleotides read TGCGCCAGCAGGCCTTCGGAGGGCCCCTACAATGAGCAGTTCTTC. This sequence joins TRBV10-1 and TRBJ2-1, with a tentative D call TRBD2 (6 bases). CDR1 and CDR2 from the germline V gene are WNHNN and SYGVQD (reference sequence). V was pared by 6 bases and J by 2 bases, with 14 bases between. The CDR3 contains 15 residues.

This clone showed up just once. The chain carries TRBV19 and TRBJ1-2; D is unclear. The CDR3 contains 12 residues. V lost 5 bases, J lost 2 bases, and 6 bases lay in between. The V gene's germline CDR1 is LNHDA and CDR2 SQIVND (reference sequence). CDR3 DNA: TGTGCCAGTAGTCAGGCGAACTATGGCTACACCTTC. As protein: CASSQANYGYTF.

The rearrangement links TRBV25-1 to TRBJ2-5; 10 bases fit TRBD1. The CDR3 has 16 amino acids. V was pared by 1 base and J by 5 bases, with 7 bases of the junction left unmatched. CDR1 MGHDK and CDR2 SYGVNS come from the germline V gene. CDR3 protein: CASSESDRGRGETQYF. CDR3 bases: TGTGCCAGCAGTGAATCTGACAGGGGGCGCGGGGAGACCCAGTACTTC.

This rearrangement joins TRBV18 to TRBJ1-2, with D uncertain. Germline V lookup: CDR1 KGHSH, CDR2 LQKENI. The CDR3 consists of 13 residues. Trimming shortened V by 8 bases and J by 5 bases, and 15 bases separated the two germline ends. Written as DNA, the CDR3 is TGTGCCAGCCAACCTGACGCGGTTTATGGCTACACCTTC. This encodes CASQPDAVYGYTF.